This T cell receptor (beta chain) comes out of a study of shared clonotypes between healthy human individuals. Across the study: Each donor's CD4 naive and CD4 memory cells filled three plates apiece, CD8 naive two, and CD8 memory one.

The CDR3 spans 15 residues. Germline-derived CDR1 and CDR2 are SGHTA and FQGNSA. V trimming: 4 bases; J trimming: 9 bases; junction bases outside the gene matches: 12. Regarding the study as a whole: Larger estimated richness was generally seen in naive subsets than in memory subsets. The study found lower generation probabilities in non-shared clonotypes than in those shared by all four donors.

Repertoires were generated with immunoSEQ multiplex PCR, while TCRdb's copy carries only in-frame clones and drops some. Here the sample spans about 1.4 million clones, approximately 96% being singletons. Points on this clone: Antigen: not known.

This sequence was found in a man aged 25 to 45 in good health. The sequenced material came from naive CD4+ T cells sorted from blood. The subset is: CD45RA+ positively selected. This sequence joins TRBV7-2 and TRBJ2-1; TRBD2 matches 7 bases. Here the CDR3 reads CASSSLGEGFFEQFF. The CDR3 nucleotides are TGTGCCAGCAGCTCGCTCGGGGAGGGTTTTTTTGAGCAGTTCTTC.